This TCR beta chain was documented in a study of blood T cell repertoires in COVID-19. Here immunoSEQ multiplex PCR was the method, and the copy in TCRdb shows in-frame clones only, minus some. The data show approximately 120,000 clones, with approximately 85% seen just once and around 3.2% held by the top ten. V was cut by 0 bases and J by 4 bases, with 9 bases left in between. CDR1 LNHNV and CDR2 YYDKDF come from the germline V gene (reference sequence). CDR3 length: 14 amino acids. The specimen was peripheral blood. The chain uses TRBV15 and TRBJ1-2; D is uncertain. The clonotype comes from a woman of 80 years or more with COVID-19, enrolled during active disease. Here the CDR3 reads CATSRDRGFYGYTF. The CDR3 DNA reads TGTGCCACCAGCAGAGATCGGGGTTTCTATGGCTACACCTTC.